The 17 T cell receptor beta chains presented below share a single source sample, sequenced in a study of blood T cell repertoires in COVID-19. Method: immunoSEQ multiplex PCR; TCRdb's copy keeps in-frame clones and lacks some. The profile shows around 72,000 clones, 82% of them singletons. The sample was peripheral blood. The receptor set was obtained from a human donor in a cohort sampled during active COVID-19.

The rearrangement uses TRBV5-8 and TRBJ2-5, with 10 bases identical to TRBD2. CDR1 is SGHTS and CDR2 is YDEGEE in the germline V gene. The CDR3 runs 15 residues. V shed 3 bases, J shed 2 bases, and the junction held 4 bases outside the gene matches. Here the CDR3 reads CASSSRGLAQETQYF. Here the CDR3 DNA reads TGTGCCAGCAGCTCCCGGGGACTAGCGCAAGAGACCCAGTACTTC.

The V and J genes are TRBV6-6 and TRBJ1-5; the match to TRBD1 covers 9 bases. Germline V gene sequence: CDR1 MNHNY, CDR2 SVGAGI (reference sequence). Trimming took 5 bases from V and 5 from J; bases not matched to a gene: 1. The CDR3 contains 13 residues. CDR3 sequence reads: CASSTGGYQPQHF. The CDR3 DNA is TGTGCCAGCAGTACAGGGGGCTATCAGCCCCAGCATTTT.

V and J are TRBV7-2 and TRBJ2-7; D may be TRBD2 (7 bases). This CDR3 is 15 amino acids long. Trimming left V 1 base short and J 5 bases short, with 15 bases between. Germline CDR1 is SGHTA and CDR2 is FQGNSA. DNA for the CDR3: TGTGCCAGCAGCTTAGTTGCGGGGGCTCTTAACGAGCAGTACTTC. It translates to CASSLVAGALNEQYF.

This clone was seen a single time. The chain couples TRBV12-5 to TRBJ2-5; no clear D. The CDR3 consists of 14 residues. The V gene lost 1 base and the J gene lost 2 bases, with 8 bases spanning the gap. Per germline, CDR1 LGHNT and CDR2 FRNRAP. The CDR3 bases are TGTGCTAGTGGTTTGGGGCAGAAACAAGAGACCCAGTACTTC. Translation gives CASGLGQKQETQYF.

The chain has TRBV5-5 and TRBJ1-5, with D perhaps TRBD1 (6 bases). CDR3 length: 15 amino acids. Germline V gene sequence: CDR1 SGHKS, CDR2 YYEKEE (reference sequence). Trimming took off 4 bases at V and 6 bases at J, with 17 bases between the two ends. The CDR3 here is CASSKTRQAGQPQHF. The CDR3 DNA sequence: TGTGCCAGCAGCAAGACCCGACAGGCCGGTCAGCCCCAGCATTTT.

CDR3 protein: CASSLEGSQPQHF. The DNA of the CDR3 is TGTGCCAGCAGCTTGGAGGGATCTCAGCCCCAGCATTTT. The chain uses TRBV7-2 and TRBJ1-5; no definite D call. The CDR3 has 13 residues. V gave up 3 bases and J gave up 6 bases, with 9 bases separating them. Per germline, CDR1 SGHTA and CDR2 FQGNSA.

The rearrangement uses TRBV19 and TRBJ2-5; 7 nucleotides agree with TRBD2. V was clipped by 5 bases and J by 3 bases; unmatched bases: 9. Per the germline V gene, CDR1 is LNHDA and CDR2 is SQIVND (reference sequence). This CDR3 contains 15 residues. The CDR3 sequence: CASSDHSGLKETQYF. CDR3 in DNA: TGTGCCAGTAGTGATCACTCGGGACTAAAAGAGACCCAGTACTTC.

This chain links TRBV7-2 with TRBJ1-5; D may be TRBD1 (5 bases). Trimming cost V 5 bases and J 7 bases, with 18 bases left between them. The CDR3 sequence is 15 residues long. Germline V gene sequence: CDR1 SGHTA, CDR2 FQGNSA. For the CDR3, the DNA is TGTGCCAGCAGCCCGCGGGGCAGGGACGGACAGCCCCAGCATTTT. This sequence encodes CASSPRGRDGQPQHF.

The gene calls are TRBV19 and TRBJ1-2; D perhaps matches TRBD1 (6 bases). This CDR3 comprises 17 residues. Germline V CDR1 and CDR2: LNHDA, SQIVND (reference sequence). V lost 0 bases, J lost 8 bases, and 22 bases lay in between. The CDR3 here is CASSIEGAGSWIDGYTF. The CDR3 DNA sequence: TGTGCCAGTAGTATAGAGGGGGCAGGGAGCTGGATTGACGGCTACACCTTC.

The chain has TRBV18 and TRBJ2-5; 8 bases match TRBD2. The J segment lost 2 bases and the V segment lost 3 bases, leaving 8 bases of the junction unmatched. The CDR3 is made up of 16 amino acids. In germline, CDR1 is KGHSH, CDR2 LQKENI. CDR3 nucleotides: TGTGCCAGCTCACCGGGTGGCGGGGGGTCTCAAGAGACCCAGTACTTC. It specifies CASSPGGGGSQETQYF.

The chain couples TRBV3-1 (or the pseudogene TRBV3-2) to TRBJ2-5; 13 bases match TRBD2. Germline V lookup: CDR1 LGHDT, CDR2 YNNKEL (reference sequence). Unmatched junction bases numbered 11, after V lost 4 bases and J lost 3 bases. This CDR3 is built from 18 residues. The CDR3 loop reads CASSRLGLAGRDKETQYF. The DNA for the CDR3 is TGTGCCAGCAGCCGATTGGGACTAGCGGGGAGAGACAAAGAGACCCAGTACTTC.

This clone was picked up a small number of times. CDR3 nucleotides: TGTGCCAGCAGTTACTCAGCGGATTGGCCCCTCCACTTT. Its protein product is CASSYSADWPLHF. This chain connects TRBV6-5 to TRBJ1-6; no clear D gene. The V gene's germline CDR1 is MNHEY and CDR2 SVGAGI. Trimming took off 0 bases at V and 13 bases at J, with 10 bases between the two ends. CDR3 length: 13 residues.

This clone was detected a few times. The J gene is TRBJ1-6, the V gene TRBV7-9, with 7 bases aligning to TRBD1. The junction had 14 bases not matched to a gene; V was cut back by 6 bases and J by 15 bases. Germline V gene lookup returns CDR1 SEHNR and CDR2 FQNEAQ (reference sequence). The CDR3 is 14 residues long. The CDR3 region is CASSWTGQGGVLHF. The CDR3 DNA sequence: TGTGCCAGCAGTTGGACAGGCCAGGGAGGTGTCCTCCACTTT.

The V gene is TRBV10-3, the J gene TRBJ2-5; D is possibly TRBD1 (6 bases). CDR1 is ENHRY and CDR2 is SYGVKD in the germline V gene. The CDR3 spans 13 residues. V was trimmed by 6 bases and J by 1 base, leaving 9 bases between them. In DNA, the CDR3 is TGTGCCATCAGGGAGGACAGCCAAGAGACCCAGTACTTC. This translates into CAIREDSQETQYF.

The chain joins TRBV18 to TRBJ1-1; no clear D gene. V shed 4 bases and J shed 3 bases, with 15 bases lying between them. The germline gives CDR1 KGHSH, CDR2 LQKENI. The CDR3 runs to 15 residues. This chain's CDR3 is CASSLTHGEDTEAFF. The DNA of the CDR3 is TGTGCCAGCTCACTAACCCACGGCGAGGACACTGAAGCTTTCTTT.

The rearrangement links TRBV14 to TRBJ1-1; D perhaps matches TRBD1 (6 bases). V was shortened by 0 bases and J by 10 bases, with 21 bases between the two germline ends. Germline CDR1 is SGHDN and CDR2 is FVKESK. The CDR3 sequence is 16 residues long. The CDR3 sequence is CASSQEGGYQPRRAFF. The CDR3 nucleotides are TGTGCCAGCAGCCAAGAAGGGGGATACCAGCCCCGTCGAGCTTTCTTT.

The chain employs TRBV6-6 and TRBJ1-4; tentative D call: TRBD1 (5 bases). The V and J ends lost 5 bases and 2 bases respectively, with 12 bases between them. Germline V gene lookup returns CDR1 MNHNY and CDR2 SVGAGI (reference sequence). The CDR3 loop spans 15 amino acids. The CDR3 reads CASSPPRATNEKLFF. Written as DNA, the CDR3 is TGTGCCAGCAGTCCCCCCAGGGCGACTAATGAAAAACTGTTTTTT.